The T cell receptor (beta chain) under discussion was sequenced for a study of T cell changes during pregnancy in multiple sclerosis. Germline V CDR1 and CDR2: MNHEY, SVGAGI. The CDR3 has 15 amino acids. V dropped 2 bases and J dropped 4; count of bases not matched to a gene: 5. Profiling relied on immunoSEQ multiplex PCR, and the TCRdb table lists in-frame clones only, not all of them. Of 80,000 to 100,000 clones detected, about nine tenths appear once; the ten largest clones hold approximately 0.8%. This clonotype originated in a female donor in good health, enrolled as a control in a pregnancy study. The gene calls are TRBV6-5 and TRBJ1-2; 9 nucleotides match TRBD1. The sample here was peripheral blood, taken in the second trimester of pregnancy. CDR3 amino acids: CASSYGGQGTYGYTF. The CDR3 bases are TGTGCCAGCAGTTACGGGGGACAGGGCACCTATGGCTACACCTTC.